This T cell receptor (beta chain) was captured by sequencing in a study of Ad26.COV2.S vaccination and SARS-CoV-2 variants. Germline loops: CDR1 SGHTA, CDR2 FQGNSA. The CDR3 extends over 15 amino acids. The V end was cut by 2 bases, the J end by 10 bases, with 15 bases between. As to treatment: roughly 20 received Ad26.COV2.S at low or high dose, single or two shots; about 5 received placebo; per-sample allocation not given. Day 63 following the first vaccine or placebo injection was when the samples were taken. The table came from immunoSEQ multiplex PCR; TCRdb's copy has only in-frame clones and leaves some out. The sample has roughly 680,000 clones; around 89% are singletons.

The source was peripheral blood, collected in a trial of Ad26.COV2.S vaccine versus placebo. V usage is TRBV7-2 and J usage is TRBJ1-6; tentative D call: TRBD1 (5 bases). This sequence was found in a person aged 18-65 years who received the Ad26.COV2.S COVID-19 vaccine or a placebo. CDR3 amino acids: CASSLMRAGNSPLHF. The CDR3 DNA sequence: TGTGCCAGCAGCTTAATGAGGGCAGGGAACTCACCCCTCCACTTT. The complete variable domain, with remaining parts taken from reference TRBV7-2 and TRBJ1-6, reads GAGVSQSPSNKVTEKGKDVELRCDPISGHTALYWYRQSLGQGLEFLIYFQGNSAPDKSGLPSDRFSAERTGGSVSTLTIQRTQQEDSAVYLCASSLMRAGNSPLHFGNGTRLTVT.